The clone carrying this T cell receptor beta chain turned up a few times. The data were obtained in a study of T-cell memory formation after mild COVID-19. The ends lost 7 bases at V and 10 bases at J; junction bases unmatched: 6. The CDR3 runs to 13 residues. cDNA libraries for TCR alpha and TCR beta, carrying sample barcodes and UMIs, came from 5'RACE with constant-segment primers. TCRdb reprocessed the 5' RACE reads with MiXCR, giving one entry per CDR3 protein. Of approximately 110,000 distinct CDR3 sequences in the sample, 22% were seen once. Material: PBMCs or a T cell subset sorted from them (not recorded which). The clonotype was recovered from a man in his late teens or twenties who had mild COVID-19 (a few samples of this study predate the infection). Cell type and time point are not known. The genes are TRBV12-3 or TRBV12-4 and TRBJ1-6; 8 nucleotides align to TRBD1. In DNA, the CDR3 is TGTGCCAGCACCCCAGGGGGCGAATCACCCCTCCACTTT. Amino acids: CASTPGGESPLHF.